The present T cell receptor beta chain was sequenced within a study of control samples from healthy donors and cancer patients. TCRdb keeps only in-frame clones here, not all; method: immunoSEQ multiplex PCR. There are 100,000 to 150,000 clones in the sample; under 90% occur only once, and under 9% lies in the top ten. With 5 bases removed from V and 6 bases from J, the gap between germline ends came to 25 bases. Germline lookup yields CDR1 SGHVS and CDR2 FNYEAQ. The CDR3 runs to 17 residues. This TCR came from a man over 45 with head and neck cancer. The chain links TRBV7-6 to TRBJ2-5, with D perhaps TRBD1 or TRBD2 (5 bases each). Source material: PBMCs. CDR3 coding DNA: TGTGCCAGCAGCCAGACCACCATAAACGACGGGGCCCAGACCCAGTACTTC. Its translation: CASSQTTINDGAQTQYF.